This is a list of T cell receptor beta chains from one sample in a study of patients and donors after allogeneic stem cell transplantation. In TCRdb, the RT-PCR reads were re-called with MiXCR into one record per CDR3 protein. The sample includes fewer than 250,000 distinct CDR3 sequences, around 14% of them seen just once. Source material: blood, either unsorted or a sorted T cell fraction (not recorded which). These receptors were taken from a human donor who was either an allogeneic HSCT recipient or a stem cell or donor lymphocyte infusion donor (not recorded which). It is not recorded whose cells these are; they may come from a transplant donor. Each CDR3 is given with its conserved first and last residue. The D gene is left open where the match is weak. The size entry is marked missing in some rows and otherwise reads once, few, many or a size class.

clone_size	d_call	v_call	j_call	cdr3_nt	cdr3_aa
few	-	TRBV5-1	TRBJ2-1	TGCGCCAGCAGCTTGTCGGGGGCGGGGGTCAATGAGCAGTTCTTC	CASSLSGAGVNEQFF
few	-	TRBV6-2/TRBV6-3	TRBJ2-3	TGTGCCAGCAGTTACCCCTCACGGGCCAGACGCACAGATACGCAGTATTTT	CASSYPSRARRTDTQYF
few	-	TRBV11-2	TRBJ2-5	TGTGCCAGCAGCTTAGAGACAGGTCCGCTGGAGACCCAGTACTTC	CASSLETGPLETQYF
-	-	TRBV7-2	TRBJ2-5	TGTGCCAGCAGCTTACGGCGGGATCCCCAAGAGACCCAGTACTTC	CASSLRRDPQETQYF
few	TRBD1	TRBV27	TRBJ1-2	TGTGCCAGCAGTTTGTCGCCCTGGACAGGTTCCTACACCTTC	CASSLSPWTGSYTF
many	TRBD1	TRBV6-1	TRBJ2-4	TGTGCCAGCAGACTCGGACAGGGGCTAGGAGAGAACATTCAGTACTTC	CASRLGQGLGENIQYF
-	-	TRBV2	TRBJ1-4	TGTGCCAGCAGAACAGGGCGTGCAACTAATGAAAAACTGTTTTTT	CASRTGRATNEKLFF
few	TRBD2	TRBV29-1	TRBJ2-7	TGCAGCGTCGGGGGGGGAACTAGCGTTTACGAGCAGTACTTC	CSVGGGTSVYEQYF
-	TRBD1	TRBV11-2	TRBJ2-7	TGTGCCAGCACCTTACGTTGGGGGGACAGGAGAGGCTCCTACGAGCAGTACTTC	CASTLRWGDRRGSYEQYF
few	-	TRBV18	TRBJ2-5	TGTGCCAGCTCACAGTCTGGCAAGGGTGAAGAGACCCAGTACTTC	CASSQSGKGEETQYF
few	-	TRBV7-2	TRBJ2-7	TGTGCCAGCAGCTTAGAGGCTAGTTCGGGAGAGCAGTACTTC	CASSLEASSGEQYF
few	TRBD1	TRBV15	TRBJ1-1	TGTGCCACCGGTGAACAGGGGCGGAACACTGAAGCTTTCTTT	CATGEQGRNTEAFF
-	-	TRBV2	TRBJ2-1	TGTGCCAGCAGTCAGGGTCCCATGATCAATGAGCAGTTCTTC	CASSQGPMINEQFF
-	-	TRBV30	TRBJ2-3	TGTGCCTGGAGTTCCTCCAGCTGGGATACGCAGTATTTT	CAWSSSSWDTQYF
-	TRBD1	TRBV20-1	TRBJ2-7	TGCAGTGCTAAAACCGGGACAGGGTCCTACGAGCAGTACTTC	CSAKTGTGSYEQYF
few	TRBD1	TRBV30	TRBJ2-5	TGTGCCTGGAGTGGTCTATGGACAGGGGCGCAGACCCAGTACTTC	CAWSGLWTGAQTQYF
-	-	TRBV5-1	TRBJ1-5	TGCGCCAGCAGCTTATTGGGGGGCGATGGGAGCAATCAGCCCCAGCATTTT	CASSLLGGDGSNQPQHF
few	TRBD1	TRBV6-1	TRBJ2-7	TGTGCCAGCACTTCTATTCGGGGGACAGGGGATCAGCAGTACTTC	CASTSIRGTGDQQYF
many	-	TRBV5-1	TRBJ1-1	TGCGCCAGCAGCTCGGGAGTTGGGACCGTGAACACTGAAGCTTTCTTT	CASSSGVGTVNTEAFF
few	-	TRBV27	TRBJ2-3	TGTGCCAGCAGTCCCGTATGGGGGGGCCCCATAGGCACAGATACGCAGTATTTT	CASSPVWGGPIGTDTQYF
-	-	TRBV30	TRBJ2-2	TGTGCCTGGGGACCCCGGTGGGGCACCGGGGAGCTGTTTTTT	CAWGPRWGTGELFF
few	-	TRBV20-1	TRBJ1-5	TGCAGTGCTAGAGTCGGGGGACTCAATCAGCCCCAGCATTTT	CSARVGGLNQPQHF
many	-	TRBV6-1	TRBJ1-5	TGTGCCAGCAGTGCGGGGGGCAATCAGCCCCAGCATTTT	CASSAGGNQPQHF
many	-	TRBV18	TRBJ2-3	TGTGCCAGCTCCCTCAGTTCGGGACGAGATACGCAGTATTTT	CASSLSSGRDTQYF
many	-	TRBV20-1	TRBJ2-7	TGCAGTGCTAGTGGTTCAACCCAAGCCGGAATATACGAGCAGTACTTC	CSASGSTQAGIYEQYF
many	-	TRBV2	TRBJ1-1	TGTGCCAGCAGTGAACTGTTGCAGGGCGGCACTGAAGCTTTCTTT	CASSELLQGGTEAFF
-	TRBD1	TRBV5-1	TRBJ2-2	TGCGCCAGCAGCCCGACACAGGGGGCGGGCGGGGAGCTGTTTTTT	CASSPTQGAGGELFF
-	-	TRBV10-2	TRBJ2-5	TGCGCCAGCACCGGACTAAATCAAGAGACCCAGTACTTC	CASTGLNQETQYF
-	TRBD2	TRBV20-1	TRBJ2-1	TGCAGTGCTAGAGATCGGGGAGCGGGAGTTTACAATGAGCAGTTCTTC	CSARDRGAGVYNEQFF
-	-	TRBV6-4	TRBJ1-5	TGTGCCAGCAGTGAGGGCAGGGAAGGACAGCCCCAGCATTTT	CASSEGREGQPQHF
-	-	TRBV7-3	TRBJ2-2	TGTGCCAGCAGGCTTGCTCCCTTGAACACCGGGGAGCTGTTTTTT	CASRLAPLNTGELFF
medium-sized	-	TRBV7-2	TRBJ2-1	TGTGCCAGCAGCCTAAGTAAGGGTCTCGGGAATGAGCAGTTCTTC	CASSLSKGLGNEQFF
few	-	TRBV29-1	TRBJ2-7	TGCAGCGTAGCTCAGTATCGCGGCGAGCAGTACTTC	CSVAQYRGEQYF
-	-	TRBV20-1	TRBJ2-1	TGCAGTGCGACAGTCGGGTCGTACAATGAGCAGTTCTTC	CSATVGSYNEQFF
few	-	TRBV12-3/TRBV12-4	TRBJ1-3	TGTGCCAGCTGTTTAGCCCCGATCAACTCTGGAAACACCATATATTTT	CASCLAPINSGNTIYF
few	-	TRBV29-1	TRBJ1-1	TGCAGCGTTGACCCCAGTGAGGGTTTTTACACTGAAGCTTTCTTT	CSVDPSEGFYTEAFF
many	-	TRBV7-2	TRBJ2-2	TGTGCCAGCAGCTTAAGTTTCGGGGGCGCCACCGGGGAGCTGTTTTTT	CASSLSFGGATGELFF
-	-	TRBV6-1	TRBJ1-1	TGTGCCAGCAGCCGATCAACAGGGCTGAACACTGAAGCTTTCTTT	CASSRSTGLNTEAFF
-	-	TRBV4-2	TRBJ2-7	TGTGCCAGCAGCCAAGATAAAAGCAGACGTCGGTACTTC	CASSQDKSRRRYF
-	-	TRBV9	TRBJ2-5	TGTGCCAGCAGCGTAGGGTCCGCAGCGTTGACCGAGACCCAGTACTTC	CASSVGSAALTETQYF